The present T cell receptor (beta chain) was sequenced within a study of shared clonotypes between healthy human individuals. Looking at the study overall: Used for every donor were three CD4 naive, three CD4 memory, two CD8 naive and one CD8 memory plate. The study, taken as a whole, reports: Depth of sequencing was expected to influence donor clonotype sharing. Clonotypes not shared had lower generation probabilities than those common to all four donors.

V shed 6 bases, J shed 6 bases, and the junction held 7 bases outside the gene matches. Germline CDR1 and CDR2: SQVTM and ANQGSEA. The CDR3 has 12 amino acids. Naive-designated CD8 cells lacked CD45RO, were positively enriched for CCR7, and omitted terminally differentiated effector memory CD45RA+ cells. Comments on this clone: What it binds is unknown.

Every subset's genomic DNA went evenly onto several immunoSEQ plates. The assay was immunoSEQ multiplex PCR, and TCRdb's table has in-frame clones only and misses some. The sample contains approximately 2,200,000 clones, about 93% of which appear only once. The source of this sequence is a man aged 18 to 30 in good health. Some clones in this sample may be carry-over from other donors' samples. Material: naive CD8+ T cells from PBMCs. The rearrangement joins TRBV29-1 to TRBJ2-7; the match to TRBD2 covers 8 bases. This chain's CDR3 is CSVRTSIGEQYF. In DNA form, the CDR3 reads TGCAGCGTCCGGACTAGCATTGGCGAGCAGTACTTC.